The following is a T cell receptor (beta chain) sequence with its context. Its antigen remains unknown. These data come from a study of T cell responses to AZD1222 COVID-19 vaccine. General study findings and limits: There were mostly white British donors and more females than males, and clonal diversity was possibly underestimated. Regions left unmutated in variants are reportedly the target of nearly half of spike-specific TCRs. Repertoire sampling was restricted to post-peak T cell response timepoints.

The ends lost 0 bases at V and 6 bases at J; junction bases unmatched: 7. Germline V gene sequence: CDR1 SGDLS, CDR2 YYNGEE. This CDR3 contains 16 residues. The assay was immunoSEQ multiplex PCR, and TCRdb's table has in-frame clones only and misses some. The sample consists of over 100,000 clones, over 75% of them appearing once. This clonotype was obtained from an adult in good health. The sequencing used peripheral blood, collected on day 0 of AZD1222 vaccination. The J gene is TRBJ2-1, the V gene TRBV9, with 9 positions matching TRBD2. CDR3 DNA sequence: TGTGCCAGCAGCGTAGAGCCACTAGCGGGTTCCAATGAGCAGTTCTTC. As protein: CASSVEPLAGSNEQFF.